This TCR beta chain was obtained from a study of blood T cell repertoires in COVID-19. For the study at large: Samples of COVID-19 (acute and convalescent) were obtained from the United States, Italy and Spain.

Per germline, CDR1 LGHNA and CDR2 YNFKEQ. The CDR3 totals 13 residues. V lost 5 bases and J 7 bases, leaving 11 bases between the germline ends. As processed by the authors: Reference gene primer amplification gave estimated nucleated cell counts. Produced via immunoSEQ multiplex PCR; TCRdb's table is partial and in-frame only. That table supplies the V and J calls and clone size; D and trimming were determined from the DNA. The sample holds some 190,000 clones, 80% to 90% seen once. Clinical history as reported by participants underpinned cohort assignment. This sequence originates from a woman aged 40 to 50 with acute COVID-19. The V and J genes are TRBV4-2 and TRBJ1-4; no clear D gene. The sequenced sample was PBMCs or T cells enriched from blood (not recorded which). The DNA of the CDR3 is TGTGCCAGCAGCTTGGAAGGGAGTGAAAAACTGTTTTTT. This translates into CASSLEGSEKLFF.